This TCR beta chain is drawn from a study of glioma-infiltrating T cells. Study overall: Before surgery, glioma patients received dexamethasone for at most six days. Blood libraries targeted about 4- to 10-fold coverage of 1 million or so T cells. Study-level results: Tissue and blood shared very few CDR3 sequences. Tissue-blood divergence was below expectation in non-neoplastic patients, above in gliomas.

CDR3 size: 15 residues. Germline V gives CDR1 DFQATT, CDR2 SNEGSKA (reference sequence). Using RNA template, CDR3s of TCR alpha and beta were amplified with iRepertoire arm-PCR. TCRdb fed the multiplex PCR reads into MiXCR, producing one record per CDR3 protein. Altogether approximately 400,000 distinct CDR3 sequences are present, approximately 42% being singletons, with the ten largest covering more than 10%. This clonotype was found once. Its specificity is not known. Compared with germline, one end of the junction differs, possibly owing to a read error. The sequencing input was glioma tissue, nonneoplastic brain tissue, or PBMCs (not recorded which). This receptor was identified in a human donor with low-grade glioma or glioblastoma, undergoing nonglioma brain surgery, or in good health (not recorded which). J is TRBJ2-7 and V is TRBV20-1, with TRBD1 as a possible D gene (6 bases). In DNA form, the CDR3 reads TGCAGTGATAGAAGTAAGGGGGACACCCCACGGGAGCAGTACTTC. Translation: CSDRSKGDTPREQYF.